The 29 T cell receptor beta chains below come from one sample, sequenced in a study of blood T cell repertoires in COVID-19. The repertoire was sequenced with immunoSEQ multiplex PCR; TCRdb's copy has only in-frame clones and lacks some. Here the sample spans a few hundred thousand clones, about 90% being singletons. Source material: peripheral blood. These TCRs come from a woman aged 45 to 65 who had recovered from COVID-19.

This clone appeared once. V usage is TRBV28 and J usage is TRBJ2-1; 11 positions agree with TRBD1. This CDR3 comprises 14 residues. Losses at the gene ends were 6 bases for V and 4 bases for J; bases not matched to a gene: 2. Germline V CDR1 and CDR2: MDHEN, SYDVKM. CDR3 protein: CASRGQGGYNEQFF. The DNA of the CDR3 is TGTGCCAGCAGGGGACAGGGGGGTTACAATGAGCAGTTCTTC.

The chain uses TRBV27 and TRBJ1-1; perhaps TRBD1 as D (5 bases). The CDR3 has 16 amino acids. Trimming removed 6 bases at V and 5 bases at J, with 22 bases between. Germline CDR1 reads MNHEY; CDR2 reads SMNVEV (reference sequence). The CDR3 coding sequence is TGTGCCAGCAGCCGGGGGGGGTGGGGTTACGGGACTGAAGCTTTCTTT. This encodes CASSRGGWGYGTEAFF.

This clone has a single count. The V and J genes are TRBV29-1 and TRBJ2-5, with 7 positions matching TRBD2. J gave up 7 bases and V 2 bases, and 28 bases lay outside the gene matches. The CDR3 extends over 20 amino acids. CDR1 and CDR2 from the germline V gene are SQVTM and ANQGSEA. CDR3 sequence (DNA): TGCAGCGTTGAAAACCCGGACCCCGCGGGAGCTAGCAGCCTGAGGGGGACCCAGTACTTC. Its protein product is CSVENPDPAGASSLRGTQYF.

The V call is TRBV5-6, the J call TRBJ2-7, with TRBD2 matching over 8 bases. Germline V CDR1 and CDR2: SGHDT, YYEEEE. V gave up 5 bases and J gave up 4 bases; unmatched junction bases: 5. The CDR3 extends over 13 amino acids. CDR3 in DNA: TGTGCCAGCAGTCGGGGGGGCTCGTACGAGCAGTACTTC. Translation gives CASSRGGSYEQYF.

This clone has a handful of counts. This chain uses TRBV6-5 with TRBJ1-5, with D maybe TRBD1 (6 bases). V gave up 8 bases and J gave up 4 bases, with 18 bases separating them. CDR1 and CDR2 from the germline V gene are MNHEY and SVGAGI. The CDR3 is 15 amino acids. This CDR3 reads CASLAPGARNQPQHF. The CDR3 coding sequence is TGTGCCAGCCTTGCGCCAGGGGCCAGAAATCAGCCCCAGCATTTT.

This chain connects TRBV5-1 to TRBJ1-3, with D perhaps TRBD1 (6 bases). Germline V gene lookup returns CDR1 SGHRS and CDR2 YFSETQ. The CDR3 runs to 14 residues. V lost 3 bases and J 0 bases, leaving 7 bases between the germline ends. The CDR3 loop reads CASSSTGSGNTIYF. CDR3 sequence (DNA): TGCGCCAGCAGCTCGACAGGCTCTGGAAACACCATATATTTT.

The rearrangement links TRBV27 to TRBJ1-1; D perhaps matches TRBD1 (5 bases). Germline CDR1 is MNHEY and CDR2 is SMNVEV (reference sequence). Trimming shortened V by 3 bases and J by 1 base, and 9 bases separated the two germline ends. The CDR3 extends over 14 amino acids. The chain's CDR3 is CASSFRGGNTEAFF. The CDR3 DNA sequence: TGTGCCAGCAGTTTTAGGGGAGGGAACACTGAAGCTTTCTTT.

The chain uses TRBV12-5 and TRBJ2-5, with D hard to call. V lost 1 base and J lost 9, with 12 bases in between. This CDR3 comprises 13 residues. The germline V gene encodes CDR1 LGHNT and CDR2 FRNRAP. The CDR3 loop is CASGLDNKRPQYF. The CDR3 DNA is TGTGCTAGTGGTTTGGACAATAAGAGGCCCCAGTACTTC. The full variable domain, in which reference TRBV12-5 and TRBJ2-5 provide the parts outside the CDR3, is DARVTQTPRHKVTEMGQEVTMRCQPILGHNTVFWYRQTMMQGLELLAYFRNRAPLDDSGMPKDRFSAEMPDATLATLKIQPSEPRDSAVYFCASGLDNKRPQYFGPGTRLLVL.

The chain recombines TRBV11-2 with TRBJ2-7; the D is unclear. CDR3 length: 11 residues. Looked up from germline, CDR1 is SGHAT and CDR2 is FQNNGV. The V end was cut by 4 bases, the J end by 7 bases, with 8 bases between. The CDR3 spells CASSSLREQYF. The CDR3, as DNA: TGTGCCAGCAGCTCCCTCCGGGAGCAGTACTTC. The entire variable domain, with the rest obtained from reference TRBV11-2 and TRBJ2-7, is as follows: EAGVAQSPRYKIIEKRQSVAFWCNPISGHATLYWYQQILGQGPKLLIQFQNNGVVDDSQLPKDRFSAERLKGVDSTLKIQPAKLEDSAVYLCASSSLREQYFGPGTRLTVT.

CDR3 in DNA: TGCGCCAGCAGCCGGAACCAGGGTGCCAAGACCGGGGAGCTGTTTTTT. Its protein product is CASSRNQGAKTGELFF. The chain links TRBV4-3 to TRBJ2-2; D is possibly TRBD1 (5 bases). From germline, CDR1 is LGHNA and CDR2 YSLEER. Trimming removed 4 bases from V and 5 bases from J, with 17 bases in between. The length of the CDR3 is 16 residues.

The chain joins TRBV5-1 to TRBJ2-3, with 7 bases matching TRBD2. The CDR3 runs to 15 residues. The germline CDR1 and CDR2 sequences are SGHRS and YFSETQ. Trimming removed 4 bases from V and 2 bases from J; junction bases left unmatched: 7. Here the CDR3 DNA reads TGCGCCAGCAGCACCACTAGCGTCCCCACAGATACGCAGTATTTT. Amino acid sequence: CASSTTSVPTDTQYF.

In nucleotides, the CDR3 is TGTGCCAGCAGCTTGCCAGCTGCGGGTATAGGGACCCAGTACTTC. Its translation: CASSLPAAGIGTQYF. This chain uses TRBV5-4 with TRBJ2-5; possible D gene TRBD2, 5 bases. The CDR3 runs to 15 residues. Trimming shortened V by 1 base and J by 7 bases, and 17 bases separated the two germline ends. Per germline, CDR1 SGHNT and CDR2 YYREEE (reference sequence).

This clone turned up a few times. The chain is built from TRBV5-1 and TRBJ1-2; TRBD1 aligns across 11 bases. Germline-derived CDR1 and CDR2 are SGHRS and YFSETQ. The CDR3 sequence is 14 residues long. Trimming cost V 4 bases and J 4 bases; bases outside gene matches: 3. CDR3 DNA: TGCGCCAGCAGCGACGGGACAGGGGGCTATGGCTACACCTTC. As protein: CASSDGTGGYGYTF. The variable domain in full, with the rest retrieved from reference TRBV5-1 and TRBJ1-2, is KAGVTQTPRYLIKTRGQQVTLSCSPISGHRSVSWYQQTPGQGLQFLFEYFSETQRNKGNFPGRFSGRQFSNSRSEMNVSTLELGDSALYLCASSDGTGGYGYTFGSGTRLTVV.

This clone came up a few times. The chain uses TRBV9 and TRBJ2-1, with 9 bases identical to TRBD1. J gave up 7 bases and V 2 bases, and 7 bases lay outside the gene matches. The CDR3 has 15 residues. Germline V gene lookup returns CDR1 SGDLS and CDR2 YYNGEE. The CDR3 coding sequence is TGTGCCAGCAGCGTGAGCGGACAGGGGAAAAATGAGCAGTTCTTC. It encodes CASSVSGQGKNEQFF.

This clone was detected only a few times. The chain joins TRBV5-4 to TRBJ1-6; D gene uncertain. The germline V gene has CDR1 SGHNT and CDR2 YYREEE (reference sequence). There are 15 residues in the CDR3. The V end was cut by 0 bases, the J end by 5 bases, with 9 bases between. CDR3 amino acids: CASSLGTQDNSPLHF. In DNA, the CDR3 is TGTGCCAGCAGCTTGGGTACGCAGGATAATTCACCCCTCCACTTT. Full variable domain (rest looked up from reference TRBV5-4 and TRBJ1-6): ETGVTQSPTHLIKTRGQQVTLRCSSQSGHNTVSWYQQALGQGPQFIFQYYREEENGRGNFPPRFSGLQFPNYSSELNVNALELDDSALYLCASSLGTQDNSPLHFGNGTRLTVT.

This clone has only one observation. The chain joins TRBV4-2 to TRBJ2-7; 10 bases fit TRBD2. The germline gives CDR1 LGHNA, CDR2 YNFKEQ. Trimming cost V 0 bases and J 3 bases; bases outside gene matches: 8. This CDR3 contains 17 residues. As DNA, the CDR3 is TGTGCCAGCAGCCAAGATATGTCTAGCGGGAGTGTCTACGAGCAGTACTTC. Translating it yields CASSQDMSSGSVYEQYF.

Notes on this clone: In the same sample, other DNA sequences code for this CDR3. The chain links TRBV27 to TRBJ2-1; 7 bases match TRBD2. The CDR3 runs to 14 residues. Germline V CDR1 and CDR2: MNHEY, SMNVEV (reference sequence). V gave up 5 bases and J gave up 4 bases; unmatched junction bases: 5. The CDR3 coding sequence is TGTGCCAGCAGTGAGGGACTACCTTACAATGAGCAGTTCTTC. This encodes CASSEGLPYNEQFF.

The chain carries TRBV10-3 and TRBJ2-1, with 7 bases identical to TRBD1. This CDR3 is 15 amino acids long. V lost 4 bases and J lost 6; bases outside the gene matches: 9. Germline V gene lookup returns CDR1 ENHRY and CDR2 SYGVKD. CDR3 coding DNA: TGTGCCATCAGTGGTGGAGGCAGGGGGATCAATGAGCAGTTCTTC. Translation: CAISGGGRGINEQFF.

This clone came up a few times. The genes are TRBV19 and TRBJ2-7; 11 bases are shared with TRBD2. This CDR3 is 15 amino acids long. The V and J ends lost 1 base and 2 bases, in that order; junction bases with no gene match: 1. Germline values: CDR1 LNHDA, CDR2 SQIVND (reference sequence). This CDR3 is CASSIGLAGPYEQYF. CDR3 nucleotides: TGTGCCAGTAGTATAGGACTAGCGGGGCCCTACGAGCAGTACTTC.

About this clone itself: Distinct nucleotide sequences in the sample also encode this CDR3. The chain combines TRBV29-1 with TRBJ2-7, with D possibly TRBD1 on 6 matching bases. Germline-derived CDR1 and CDR2 are SQVTM and ANQGSEA. Trimming pared 6 bases from V and 1 base from J, leaving 10 bases between. There are 12 residues in the CDR3. The CDR3 here is CSVTGLSYEQYF. The DNA for the CDR3 is TGCAGCGTCACAGGGTTGTCCTACGAGCAGTACTTC.

This chain uses TRBV5-8 with TRBJ2-6; D is unresolved. The V end lost 0 bases, the J end lost 4 bases, and 5 bases lay between the germline ends. The length of the CDR3 is 14 residues. The germline V gene has CDR1 SGHTS and CDR2 YDEGEE. The CDR3 loop reads CASSLVRGANVLTF. In DNA form, the CDR3 reads TGTGCCAGCAGCTTGGTGAGGGGGGCCAACGTCCTGACTTTC.

This clone was seen just once. This chain connects TRBV7-8 to TRBJ2-7; 9 bases are shared with TRBD2. V dropped 1 base and J dropped 2; count of bases not matched to a gene: 6. The V gene's germline CDR1 is SGHVS and CDR2 FQNEAQ. The CDR3 is made up of 16 amino acids. The DNA for the CDR3 is TGTGCCAGCAGCTTAGTTGGTGGCGGGGGGGCCTACGAGCAGTACTTC. Translation gives CASSLVGGGGAYEQYF. Full variable domain (missing parts from reference TRBV7-8 and TRBJ2-7): GAGVSQSPRYKVAKRGQDVALRCDPISGHVSLFWYQQALGQGPEFLTYFQNEAQLDKSGLPSDRFFAERPEGSVSTLKIQRTQQEDSAVYLCASSLVGGGGAYEQYFGPGTRLTVT.

A remark on this clone: A read error is likely, as this CDR3 ends without the conserved phenylalanine or tryptophan. The limits of the CDR3 on the DNA are not certain, so only TCRdb's listed CDR3 is given. V usage is TRBV11-2 and J usage is TRBJ2-7; TRBD1 is the table's D call and was not checked against the DNA. CDR1 is SGHAT, CDR2 FQNNGV, per germline. Ends included, the CDR3 has 14 residues. CDR3: CASSLDGARVGLTC.

A few counts support this clone. The genes are TRBV19 and TRBJ1-5, with 8 bases lining up with TRBD1. From germline, CDR1 is LNHDA and CDR2 SQIVND (reference sequence). V shed 5 bases and J 7 bases; nucleotides not matched to a gene: 7. The CDR3 is made up of 14 amino acids. The CDR3: CASSHTGGKQPQHF. DNA of the CDR3: TGTGCCAGTAGTCATACAGGGGGAAAACAGCCCCAGCATTTT.

This clone was counted a single time. The V gene is TRBV7-9, the J gene TRBJ1-1, with D unclear. The V end lost 5 bases, the J end lost 1 base, and 11 bases lay between the germline ends. Germline CDR1 reads SEHNR; CDR2 reads FQNEAQ (reference sequence). This CDR3 region has 14 residues. The CDR3 region is CASSPEVWNTEAFF. The CDR3 DNA is TGTGCCAGCAGCCCAGAGGTCTGGAACACTGAAGCTTTCTTT.

This chain links TRBV5-1 with TRBJ1-5; 7 bases map to TRBD1. The V gene end was trimmed by 5 bases and the J gene end by 3 bases; junction bases not matched to a gene: 8. The germline CDR1 and CDR2 sequences are SGHRS and YFSETQ. CDR3 length: 15 residues. The CDR3 sequence: CASSSTGMDNQPQHF. In DNA form, the CDR3 reads TGCGCCAGCAGTTCGACAGGGATGGACAATCAGCCCCAGCATTTT. The complete variable domain, with remaining parts taken from reference TRBV5-1 and TRBJ1-5, reads KAGVTQTPRYLIKTRGQQVTLSCSPISGHRSVSWYQQTPGQGLQFLFEYFSETQRNKGNFPGRFSGRQFSNSRSEMNVSTLELGDSALYLCASSSTGMDNQPQHFGDGTRLSIL.

This chain uses TRBV28 with TRBJ1-3, with a possible D match to TRBD1 (6 bases). Germline values: CDR1 MDHEN, CDR2 SYDVKM. V lost 6 bases, J lost 2 bases, and 26 bases lay in between. The CDR3 runs to 19 residues. DNA of the CDR3: TGTGCCAGCAGCCTGGGACATAAAACTTCCTTCGTGGCTGGAAACACCATATATTTT. Translated, it gives CASSLGHKTSFVAGNTIYF.

This clone was found once. V gene TRBV6-2 or TRBV6-3 combines with J gene TRBJ2-3, with D perhaps matching TRBD2 (5 bases). This CDR3 contains 14 residues. Trimming stripped 6 bases from V and 4 bases from J, with 14 bases between. Germline CDR1 MNHEY, CDR2 SVGEGT. The CDR3 sequence: CASSSGLGPDTQYF. The DNA of the CDR3 is TGTGCCAGCAGCTCCGGACTTGGCCCAGATACGCAGTATTTT.

The chain links TRBV29-1 to TRBJ1-3, with a tentative D call TRBD1 (6 bases). The germline V gene encodes CDR1 SQVTM and CDR2 ANQGSEA. This CDR3 comprises 15 residues. Trimming removed 4 bases at V and 0 bases at J, with 13 bases between. The CDR3, as DNA: TGCAGCGTTGCGGATAGGGGGATCTCTGGAAACACCATATATTTT. This gives the protein CSVADRGISGNTIYF. The entire variable domain, with the rest obtained from reference TRBV29-1 and TRBJ1-3, is as follows: SAVISQKPSRDICQRGTSLTIQCQVDSQVTMMFWYRQQPGQSLTLIATANQGSEATYESGFVIDKFPISRPNLTFSTLTVSNMSPEDSSIYLCSVADRGISGNTIYFGEGSWLTVV.